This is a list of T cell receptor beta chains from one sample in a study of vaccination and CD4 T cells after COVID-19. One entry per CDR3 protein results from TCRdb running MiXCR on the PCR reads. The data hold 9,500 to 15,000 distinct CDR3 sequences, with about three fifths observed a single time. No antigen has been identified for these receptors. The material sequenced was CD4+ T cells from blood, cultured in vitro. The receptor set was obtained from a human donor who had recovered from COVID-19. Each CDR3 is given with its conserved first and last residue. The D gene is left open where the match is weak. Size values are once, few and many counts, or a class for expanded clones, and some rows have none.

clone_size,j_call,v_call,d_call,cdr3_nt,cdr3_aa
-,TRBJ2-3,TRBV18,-,TGTGCCAGCTCAGACAGTCGCACAGATACGCAGTATTTT,CASSDSRTDTQYF
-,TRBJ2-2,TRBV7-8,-,TGTGCCAGCAGCTTAGGAGGGGAAACCGGGGAGCTGTTTTTT,CASSLGGETGELFF
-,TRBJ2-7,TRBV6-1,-,TGTGCCAGCAGTCGGACGGGTTCCTACGAGCAGTACTTC,CASSRTGSYEQYF
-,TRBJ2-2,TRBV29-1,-,TGCAGCGTCCTGACATCTTTCGGTTTAACCGGGGAGCTGTTTTTT,CSVLTSFGLTGELFF
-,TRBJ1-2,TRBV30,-,TGTGCCTGGAGTGGGTACTATGGCTACACCTTC,CAWSGYYGYTF
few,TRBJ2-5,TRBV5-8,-,TGTGCCAGCAGCTTGGGCTCCGTAGTTGGTCTGGGGGAGACCCAGTACTTC,CASSLGSVVGLGETQYF
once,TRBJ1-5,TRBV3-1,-,TGTGCCAGCAGCCAGGCTAGGGATCAGCCCCAGCATTTT,CASSQARDQPQHF
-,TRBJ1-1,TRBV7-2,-,TGTGCCAGCAGCAACCGGGGGAAGGGGTCCACTGAAGCTTTCTTT,CASSNRGKGSTEAFF
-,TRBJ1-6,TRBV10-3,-,TGTGCCAACGGGGGGCAGGGTGGATCACCCCTCCACTTT,CANGGQGGSPLHF
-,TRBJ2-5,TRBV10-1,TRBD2,TGCGCCAGCAGTCAAGCGGGAGACGAGACCCAGTACTTC,CASSQAGDETQYF
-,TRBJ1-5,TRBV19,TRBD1,TGTGCCAGTAGGGGACAGGGTTTCGGAGGACAGCCCCAGCATTTT,CASRGQGFGGQPQHF
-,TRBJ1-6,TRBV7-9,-,TGTGCCAGCAGCTATCAGGGGAATTCACCCCTCCACTTT,CASSYQGNSPLHF
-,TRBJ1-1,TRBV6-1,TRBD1,TGTGCCAGTAAGCGGGGACAGGCCACTGAAGCTTTCTTT,CASKRGQATEAFF
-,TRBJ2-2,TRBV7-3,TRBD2,TGTGCCAGCAGCTTAACAGCGGGAGGGCGTACCGGGGAGCTGTTTTTT,CASSLTAGGRTGELFF
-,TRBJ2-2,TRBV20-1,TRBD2,TGCAGTGCTAGAGATCATAGTGCGGGAGGGAACACCGGGGAGCTGTTTTTT,CSARDHSAGGNTGELFF